These 8 T cell receptor beta chains were sequenced from one sample in a study of blood T cell repertoires in COVID-19. Measured with immunoSEQ multiplex PCR; TCRdb has only the in-frame clones, and not every one. This sample has some 300,000 clones, with over 85% found just once. Sequenced material: PBMCs or T cells enriched from blood (not recorded which). The receptors were gathered from a young woman who had recovered from COVID-19.

The rearrangement joins TRBV9 to TRBJ1-1; 7 nucleotides agree with TRBD1. J gave up 8 bases and V 4 bases, and 14 bases lay outside the gene matches. The CDR3 is 15 amino acids. Germline assignment: CDR1 SGDLS and CDR2 YYNGEE. CDR3 DNA: TGTGCCAGCAGCCCTAGGGGCCAGGGGGTCGGGGAAGCTTTCTTT. This translates into CASSPRGQGVGEAFF.

This chain links TRBV5-5 with TRBJ1-3; 9 bases agree with TRBD1. Germline CDR1 reads SGHKS; CDR2 reads YYEKEE (reference sequence). The CDR3 loop spans 19 amino acids. Losses at the gene ends were 4 bases for V and 0 bases for J; bases not matched to a gene: 14. Here the CDR3 DNA reads TGTGCCAGCAGCGTCCGGGACAGGGCCCCGGCTATCTCTGGAAACACCATATATTTT. It is translated as CASSVRDRAPAISGNTIYF.

CDR3 protein: CTTGTKDGYTF. As DNA, the CDR3 is TGCACCACCGGGACAAAGGATGGCTACACCTTC. The chain has TRBV29-1 and TRBJ1-2; the D gene is possibly TRBD1 (6 bases). The CDR3 is made up of 11 amino acids. From germline, CDR1 is SQVTM and CDR2 ANQGSEA.

The genes are TRBV6-5 and TRBJ2-7; D perhaps matches TRBD2 (5 bases). Germline loops: CDR1 MNHEY, CDR2 SVGAGI. Trimming cost V 0 bases and J 6 bases, with 15 bases left between them. CDR3 length: 15 residues. The DNA of the CDR3 is TGTGCCAGCAGTTACTCTGGAGAGAGTGCGGGCGAGCAGTACTTC. Translated: CASSYSGESAGEQYF.

V usage is TRBV5-4 and J usage is TRBJ1-1; a possible D gene is TRBD1 (5 bases). The CDR3 loop spans 14 amino acids. Germline values: CDR1 SGHNT, CDR2 YYREEE (reference sequence). Trimming took 0 bases from V and 6 from J, leaving 12 bases between them. The CDR3 protein is CASSLDRGSSEAFF. CDR3 nucleotides: TGTGCCAGCAGCTTGGACCGGGGGAGTTCTGAAGCTTTCTTT.

The chain uses TRBV21-1 and TRBJ1-1; TRBD1, the table's D call, was not compared with the DNA. TRBV21-1 is termed a pseudogene. The CDR3 consists of 15 residues. The CDR3 DNA is TGTGCCAGCAGCAAAGAGACAGGGGGCGGAACTGAAGCTTTCTTT. Its translation: CASSKETGGGTEAFF.

The genes are TRBV9 and TRBJ2-1, with 11 nucleotides matching TRBD2. Trimming cost V 0 bases and J 7 bases; bases outside gene matches: 3. Germline V gives CDR1 SGDLS, CDR2 YYNGEE. The CDR3 extends over 15 amino acids. CDR3 DNA: TGTGCCAGCAGCGTAGGGGGACTAGCGGTAAATGAGCAGTTCTTC. It is translated as CASSVGGLAVNEQFF.

This rearrangement joins TRBV5-6 to TRBJ1-2; D might be TRBD1 (6 bases). V lost 7 bases and J lost 6, with 22 bases in between. In germline, CDR1 is SGHDT, CDR2 YYEEEE. The CDR3 spans 15 residues. DNA for the CDR3: TGTGCCAGCTTCTTTCTCCTTCGACAGGTTAATGGCTACACCTTC. This translates into CASFFLLRQVNGYTF.